This T cell receptor (beta chain) was obtained from a study of Graves' ophthalmopathy and Graves' hyperthyroidism. Notes on the study in general: A majority of expanded thyroid clonotypes exceeding 0.001 frequency were likewise present in blood.

For this clonotype: What it recognizes is unknown.

Among the hyperthyroidism patients, all were newly diagnosed, aged 18 to 65, with under 2 months' duration. RNA transcripts were the source from which TCR beta CDR3 regions were amplified. The first round was an RT-PCR with HTBI primers, and the second round was a multiplex PCR. TCRdb re-derived calls from the multiplex PCR reads in MiXCR, one entry per CDR3 protein. The sample has 900,000 to 1,200,000 distinct CDR3 sequences; roughly 35% are singletons. Germline values: CDR1 SGHVS, CDR2 FQNEAQ. The CDR3 length is 15 residues. Trimming shortened V by 1 base and J by 4 bases, and 13 bases separated the two germline ends.

Input material: peripheral blood or thyroid tissue (not recorded which). The V gene is TRBV7-8, the J gene TRBJ1-1; D possibly corresponds to TRBD1 (5 bases). The receptor's source is an adult man with Graves' hyperthyroidism. CDR3 residues: CASSLGAGHGTEAFF. The CDR3 coding sequence is TGTGCCAGCAGCTTAGGCGCTGGACATGGCACTGAAGCTTTCTTT.